This T cell receptor (beta chain) was recorded in a study of T-cell reconstitution after alpha-beta-depleted transplantation in children. The CDR3 length is 15 residues. Germline V gene data show CDR1 as SGHVS and CDR2 as FQNEAQ. V was clipped by 2 bases and J by 4 bases; unmatched bases: 5. In this sample, this clonotype turned up a few times. Unique molecular identifiers were incorporated during preparation of the TCRbeta library. One entry per CDR3 protein, called by TCRdb with MiXCR from the PCR reads. The sample records a few hundred thousand distinct CDR3 sequences, around 12% being singletons. This clonotype was obtained from a human donor who donated a stem cell graft to a child with combined immunodeficiency. Sequenced here: PBMCs from the stem cell graft donor, sampled from the stem cell graft. V is TRBV7-8 and J is TRBJ2-7, with 10 positions matching TRBD1. The CDR3: CASSLLDRGQYEQYF. The DNA for the CDR3 is TGTGCCAGCAGCTTACTTGACAGGGGGCAATACGAGCAGTACTTC.